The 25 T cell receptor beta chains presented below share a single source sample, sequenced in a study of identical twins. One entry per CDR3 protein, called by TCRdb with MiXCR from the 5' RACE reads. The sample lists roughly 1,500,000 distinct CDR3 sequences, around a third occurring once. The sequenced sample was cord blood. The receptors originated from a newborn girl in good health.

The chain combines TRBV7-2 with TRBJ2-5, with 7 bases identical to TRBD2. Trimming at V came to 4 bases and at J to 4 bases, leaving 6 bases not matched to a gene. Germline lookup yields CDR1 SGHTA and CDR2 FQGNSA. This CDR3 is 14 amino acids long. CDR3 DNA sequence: TGTGCCAGCAGCTGGGCGGGGGAAGGAGAGACCCAGTACTTC. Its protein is CASSWAGEGETQYF.

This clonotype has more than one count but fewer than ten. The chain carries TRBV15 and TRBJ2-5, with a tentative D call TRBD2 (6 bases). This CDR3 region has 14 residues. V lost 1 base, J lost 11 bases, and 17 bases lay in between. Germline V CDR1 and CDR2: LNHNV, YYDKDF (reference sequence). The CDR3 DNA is TGTGCCACCAGCAGAGTCTTTCTCACGGGGGAGCAGTACTTC. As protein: CATSRVFLTGEQYF.

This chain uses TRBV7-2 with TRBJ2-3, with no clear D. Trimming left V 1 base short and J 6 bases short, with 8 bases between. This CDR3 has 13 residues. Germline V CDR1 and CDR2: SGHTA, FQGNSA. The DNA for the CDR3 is TGTGCCAGCAGCTTAGGGAAGCCGGATACGCAGTATTTT. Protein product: CASSLGKPDTQYF.

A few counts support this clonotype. The CDR3 here is CASSPWTGEAFF. The CDR3 DNA is TGTGCCAGCAGCCCGTGGACAGGAGAGGCTTTCTTT. This chain joins TRBV3-1 and TRBJ1-1; 7 nucleotides align to TRBD1. The CDR3 totals 12 residues. V dropped 4 bases and J dropped 11; count of bases not matched to a gene: 7. Germline assignment: CDR1 LGHDT and CDR2 YNNKEL (reference sequence).

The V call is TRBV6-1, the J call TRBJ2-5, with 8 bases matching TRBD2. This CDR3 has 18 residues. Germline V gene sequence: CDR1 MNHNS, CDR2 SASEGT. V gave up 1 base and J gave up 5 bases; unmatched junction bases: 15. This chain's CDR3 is CASSEGRISSGLKETQYF. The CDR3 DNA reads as TGTGCCAGCAGTGAAGGGCGTATATCTAGCGGGTTGAAGGAGACCCAGTACTTC.

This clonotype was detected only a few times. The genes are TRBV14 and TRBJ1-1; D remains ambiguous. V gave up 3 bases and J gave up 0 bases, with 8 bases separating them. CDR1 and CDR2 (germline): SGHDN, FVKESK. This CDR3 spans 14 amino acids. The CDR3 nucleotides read TGTGCCAGCAGCCAGGCTTACATGAACACTGAAGCTTTCTTT. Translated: CASSQAYMNTEAFF.

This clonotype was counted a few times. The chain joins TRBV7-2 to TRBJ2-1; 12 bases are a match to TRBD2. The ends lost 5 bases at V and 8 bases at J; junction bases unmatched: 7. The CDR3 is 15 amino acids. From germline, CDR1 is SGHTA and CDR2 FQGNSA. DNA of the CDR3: TGTGCCAGCAGCCAGACTAGCGGGAGCACCGATGAGCAGTTCTTC. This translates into CASSQTSGSTDEQFF.

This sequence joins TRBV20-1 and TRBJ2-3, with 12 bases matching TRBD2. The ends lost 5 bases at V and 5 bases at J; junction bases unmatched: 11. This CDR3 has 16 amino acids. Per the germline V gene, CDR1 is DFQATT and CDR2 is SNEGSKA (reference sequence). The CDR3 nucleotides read TGCAGTGCTCGACCCACTAGCGGGGGGTTTGGAGATACGCAGTATTTT. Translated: CSARPTSGGFGDTQYF.

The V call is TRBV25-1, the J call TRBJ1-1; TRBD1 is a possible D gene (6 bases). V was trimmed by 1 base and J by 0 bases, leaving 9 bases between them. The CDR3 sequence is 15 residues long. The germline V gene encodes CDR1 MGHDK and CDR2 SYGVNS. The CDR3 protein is CASSELGTLNTEAFF. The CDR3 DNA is TGTGCCAGCAGTGAATTGGGGACATTGAACACTGAAGCTTTCTTT.

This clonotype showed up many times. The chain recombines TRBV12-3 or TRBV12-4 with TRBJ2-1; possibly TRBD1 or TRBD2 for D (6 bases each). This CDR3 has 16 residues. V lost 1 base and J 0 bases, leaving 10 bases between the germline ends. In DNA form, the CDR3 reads TGTGCCAGCAGTTTAGGTCGGGGGCCCTCCTACAATGAGCAGTTCTTC. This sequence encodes CASSLGRGPSYNEQFF.

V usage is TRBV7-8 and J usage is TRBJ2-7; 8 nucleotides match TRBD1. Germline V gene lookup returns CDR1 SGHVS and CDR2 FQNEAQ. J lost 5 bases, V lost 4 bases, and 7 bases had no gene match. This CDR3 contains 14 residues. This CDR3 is CASSYRQGMDEQYF. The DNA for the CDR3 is TGTGCCAGCAGCTACCGACAGGGGATGGACGAGCAGTACTTC.

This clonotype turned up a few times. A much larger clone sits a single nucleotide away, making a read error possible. CDR3 nucleotides: TGTGCCAGCAGCTTAGGGACTAGCGGCCACGAGCAGTACTTC. It is translated as CASSLGTSGHEQYF. The chain is built from TRBV11-1 and TRBJ2-7; 10 bases fit TRBD2. The germline gives CDR1 SGHAT, CDR2 FQDESV (reference sequence). The junction had 2 bases not matched to a gene; V was cut back by 1 base and J by 5 bases. The CDR3 is 14 amino acids.

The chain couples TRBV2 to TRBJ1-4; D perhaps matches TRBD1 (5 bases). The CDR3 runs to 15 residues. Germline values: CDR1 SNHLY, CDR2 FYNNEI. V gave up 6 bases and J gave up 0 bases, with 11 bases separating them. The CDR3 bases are TGTGCCAGCAGGATACTGGGGGCAACTAATGAAAAACTGTTTTTT. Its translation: CASRILGATNEKLFF.

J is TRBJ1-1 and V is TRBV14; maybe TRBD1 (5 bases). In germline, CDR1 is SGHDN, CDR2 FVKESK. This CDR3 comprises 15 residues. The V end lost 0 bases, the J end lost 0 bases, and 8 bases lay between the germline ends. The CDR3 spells CASSQEEGMNTEAFF. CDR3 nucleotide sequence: TGTGCCAGCAGCCAAGAAGAGGGGATGAACACTGAAGCTTTCTTT.

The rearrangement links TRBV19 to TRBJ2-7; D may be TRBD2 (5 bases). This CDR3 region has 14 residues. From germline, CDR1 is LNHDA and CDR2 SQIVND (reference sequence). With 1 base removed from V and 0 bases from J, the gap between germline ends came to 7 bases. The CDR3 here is CASSIGGGSYEQYF. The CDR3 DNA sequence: TGTGCCAGTAGTATAGGAGGAGGCTCCTACGAGCAGTACTTC.

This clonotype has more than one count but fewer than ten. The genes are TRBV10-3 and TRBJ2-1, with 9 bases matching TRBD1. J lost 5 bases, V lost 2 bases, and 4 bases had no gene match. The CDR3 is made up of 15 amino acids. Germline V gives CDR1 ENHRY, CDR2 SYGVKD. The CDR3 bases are TGTGCCATCAGTGAGGACAGGGGGGCCAACAATGAGCAGTTCTTC. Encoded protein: CAISEDRGANNEQFF.

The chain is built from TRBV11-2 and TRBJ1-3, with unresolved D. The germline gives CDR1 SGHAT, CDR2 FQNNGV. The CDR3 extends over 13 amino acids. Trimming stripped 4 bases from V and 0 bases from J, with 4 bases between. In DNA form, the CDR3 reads TGTGCCAGCAGCTCAAGCTCTGGAAACACCATATATTTT. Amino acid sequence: CASSSSSGNTIYF.

The CDR3 loop is CSAIPGLAGGSSYNEQYF. DNA for the CDR3: TGCAGTGCCATTCCGGGACTAGCGGGGGGAAGCTCCTACAATGAGCAGTACTTC. V and J are TRBV20-1 and TRBJ2-1; 15 nucleotides agree with TRBD2. The J call is doubtful: the DNA matches TRBJ2-7 better. The CDR3 consists of 18 residues. Germline values: CDR1 DFQATT, CDR2 SNEGSKA (reference sequence).

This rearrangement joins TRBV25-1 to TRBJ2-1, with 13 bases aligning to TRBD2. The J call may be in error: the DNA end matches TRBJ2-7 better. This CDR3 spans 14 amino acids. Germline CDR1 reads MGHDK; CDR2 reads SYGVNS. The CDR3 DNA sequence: TGTGCCAGCGGGGGACTAGCGGGGAACAATGAGCAGTACTTC. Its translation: CASGGLAGNNEQYF.

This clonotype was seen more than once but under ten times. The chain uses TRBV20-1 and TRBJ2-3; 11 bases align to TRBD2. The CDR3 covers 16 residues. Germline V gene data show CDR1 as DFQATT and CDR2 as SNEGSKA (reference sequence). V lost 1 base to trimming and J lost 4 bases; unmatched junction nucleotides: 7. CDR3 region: CSARATSGAGADTQYF. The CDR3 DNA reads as TGCAGTGCTAGAGCGACTAGCGGGGCGGGCGCAGATACGCAGTATTTT.

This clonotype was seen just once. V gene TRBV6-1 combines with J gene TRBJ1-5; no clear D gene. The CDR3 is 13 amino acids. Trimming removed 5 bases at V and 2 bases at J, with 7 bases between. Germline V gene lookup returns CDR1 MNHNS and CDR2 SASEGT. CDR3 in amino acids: CASSQQRNQPQHF. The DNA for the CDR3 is TGTGCCAGCAGTCAACAGCGCAATCAGCCCCAGCATTTT.

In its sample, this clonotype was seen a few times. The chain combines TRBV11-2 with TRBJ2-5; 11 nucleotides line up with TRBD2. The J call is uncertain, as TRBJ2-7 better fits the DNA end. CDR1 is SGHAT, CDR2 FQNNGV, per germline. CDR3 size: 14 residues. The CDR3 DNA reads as TGTGCCAGCAGCCATCTAGCGGGAGGCTACGAGCAGTACTTC. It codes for CASSHLAGGYEQYF.

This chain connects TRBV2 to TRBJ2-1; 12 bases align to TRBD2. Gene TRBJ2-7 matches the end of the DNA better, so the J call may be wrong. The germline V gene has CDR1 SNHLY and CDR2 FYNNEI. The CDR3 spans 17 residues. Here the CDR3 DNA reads TGTGCCAGCGGGCCAACTAGCGGGGGGCTTTCCTACAATGAGCAGTACTTC. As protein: CASGPTSGGLSYNEQYF.

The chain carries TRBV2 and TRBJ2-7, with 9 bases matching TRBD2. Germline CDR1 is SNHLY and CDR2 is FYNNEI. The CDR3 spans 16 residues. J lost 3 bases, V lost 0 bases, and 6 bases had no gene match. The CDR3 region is CASSEAGSGGRYEQYF. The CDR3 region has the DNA TGTGCCAGCAGTGAAGCCGGAAGCGGGGGGCGCTACGAGCAGTACTTC. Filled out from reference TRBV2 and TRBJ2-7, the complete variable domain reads EPEVTQTPSHQVTQMGQEVILRCVPISNHLYFYWYRQILGQKVEFLVSFYNNEISEKSEIFDDQFSVERPDGSNFTLKIRSTKLEDSAMYFCASSEAGSGGRYEQYFGPGTRLTVT.

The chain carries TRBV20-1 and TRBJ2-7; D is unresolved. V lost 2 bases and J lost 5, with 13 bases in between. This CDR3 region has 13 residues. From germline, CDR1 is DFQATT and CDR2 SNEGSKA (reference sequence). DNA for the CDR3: TGCAGTGCTAGACGGTTCCGGGCCGACGAGCAGTACTTC. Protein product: CSARRFRADEQYF.